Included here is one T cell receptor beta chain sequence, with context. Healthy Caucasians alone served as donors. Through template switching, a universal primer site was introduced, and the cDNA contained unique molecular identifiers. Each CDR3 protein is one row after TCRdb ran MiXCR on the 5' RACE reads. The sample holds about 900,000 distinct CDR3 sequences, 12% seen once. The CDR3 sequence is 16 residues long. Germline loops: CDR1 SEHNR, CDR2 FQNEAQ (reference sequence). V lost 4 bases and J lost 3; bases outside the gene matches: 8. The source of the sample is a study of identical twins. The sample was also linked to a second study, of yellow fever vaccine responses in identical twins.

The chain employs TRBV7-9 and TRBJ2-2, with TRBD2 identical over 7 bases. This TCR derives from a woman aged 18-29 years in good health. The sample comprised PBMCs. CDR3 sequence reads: CASSSQTGGDTGELFF. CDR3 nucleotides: TGTGCCAGCAGCTCCCAGACGGGGGGAGACACCGGGGAGCTGTTTTTT.